The 18 T cell receptor beta chains reported below all come from one sample, sequenced in a study of T cell repertoires in cytomegalovirus infection (dated by TCRdb to about 2019). The sequencer was an Illumina HiSeq 1500. TCRdb trimmed the raw reads at Q25, called clones with MiXCR and kept productive beta chains. When rows share a CDR3 protein, they turn into one entry using the most common DNA and genes. The sample table holds under 850,000 distinct CDR3 sequences, of which 35% to 40% were seen once. The ten biggest clones cover 2.8% of the sample. The specimen was PBMCs. The origin of the receptors is a human donor in good health (CMV status not recorded). Some clones in this sample may be carry-over from other donors' samples.

This clonotype was counted once. The J gene is TRBJ2-7, the V gene TRBV23-1; 8 positions match TRBD1. TRBV23-1 is an open reading frame, and its role is uncertain. The CDR3 runs to 15 residues. Germline trimming cut 3 bases from V and 3 bases from J; bases unmatched to any gene: 7. The CDR3 spells CASSHRQGTVYEQYF. The CDR3 nucleotides are TGCGCCAGCAGTCACAGACAGGGGACGGTCTACGAGCAGTACTTC.

V gene TRBV28 combines with J gene TRBJ2-5, with TRBD2 matching 7 bases. Losses at the gene ends were 5 bases for V and 5 bases for J; bases not matched to a gene: 5. The V gene's germline CDR1 is MDHEN and CDR2 SYDVKM. The length of the CDR3 is 13 residues. CDR3 sequence (DNA): TGTGCCAGCAGTCCGACTAGCTGGGAGACCCAGTACTTC. It is translated as CASSPTSWETQYF.

There are a few counts of this clonotype. The rearrangement uses TRBV10-3 and TRBJ1-6; D may be TRBD1 (5 bases). Between the trimmed V and J ends, which lost 4 bases and 9 bases, there was a span of 10 bases. This CDR3 contains 13 residues. CDR1 and CDR2 (germline): ENHRY, SYGVKD. CDR3 in amino acids: CAISGEGRSPLHF. In DNA form, the CDR3 reads TGTGCCATCAGTGGAGAGGGACGTTCACCCCTCCACTTT.

This clonotype was recorded at least ten times. This chain uses TRBV7-8 with TRBJ1-1; no firm D call. With 3 bases removed from V and 4 bases from J, the gap between germline ends came to 6 bases. The CDR3 sequence is 12 residues long. CDR1 SGHVS and CDR2 FQNEAQ come from the germline V gene. CDR3 in amino acids: CASSFSSTEAFF. CDR3 sequence (DNA): TGTGCCAGCAGCTTTTCTTCCACTGAAGCTTTCTTT.

This clonotype was picked up many times. This chain links TRBV28 with TRBJ2-3, with 7 bases that match TRBD1. CDR3 length: 15 amino acids. V lost 5 bases, J lost 1 base, and 6 bases stayed unmatched. Germline-derived CDR1 and CDR2 are MDHEN and SYDVKM. The CDR3, as DNA: TGTGCCAGCAGTCTTACAGGGGACCGCACAGATACGCAGTATTTT. This encodes CASSLTGDRTDTQYF.

The V and J genes are TRBV7-2 and TRBJ2-3; no clear D. The germline V and J ends were trimmed by 5 bases and 7 bases, with 22 bases remaining between them. Germline V gives CDR1 SGHTA, CDR2 FQGNSA. The CDR3 runs to 16 residues. This chain's CDR3 is CASSPRGRNPIYTQYF. CDR3 DNA sequence: TGTGCCAGCAGCCCTAGAGGACGTAATCCTATCTATACGCAGTATTTT.

The chain is built from TRBV27 and TRBJ1-6; no reliable D call. This CDR3 region has 18 residues. Trimming pared 8 bases from V and 0 bases from J, leaving 20 bases between. The V gene's germline CDR1 is MNHEY and CDR2 SMNVEV (reference sequence). The CDR3 sequence is CASHTAGAQSSYNSPLHF. The CDR3 DNA reads as TGTGCCAGCCATACCGCGGGAGCCCAGAGCTCCTATAATTCACCCCTCCACTTT.

This clonotype has just a few counts. The chain is built from TRBV10-3 and TRBJ2-1, with 8 positions matching TRBD2. Looked up from germline, CDR1 is ENHRY and CDR2 is SYGVKD. The CDR3 consists of 16 residues. The junction had 8 bases not matched to a gene; V was cut back by 3 bases and J by 4 bases. As DNA, the CDR3 is TGTGCCATCAGTGACGGGAGCGGGAGTGGGTACAATGAGCAGTTCTTC. Amino acid sequence: CAISDGSGSGYNEQFF.

In its sample, this clonotype was seen a few times. This chain connects TRBV11-2 to TRBJ2-2, with D maybe TRBD2 (5 bases). Germline CDR1 SGHAT, CDR2 FQNNGV. This CDR3 region has 15 residues. The ends were cut back, 5 bases at V and 4 bases at J, with 14 bases in the middle. The CDR3 DNA follows: TGTGCCAGCAGCCCGATTCGGGGTCCCACCGGGGAGCTGTTTTTT. It specifies CASSPIRGPTGELFF.

J is TRBJ1-3 and V is TRBV6-8; no firm D call. Germline V gene data show CDR1 as MNHGY and CDR2 as SAAAGT. This CDR3 contains 16 residues. V lost 2 bases and J 0 bases, leaving 11 bases between the germline ends. DNA of the CDR3: TGTGCCAGCAGTTACGGGCGAGCCATCTCTGGAAACACCATATATTTT. The encoded protein is CASSYGRAISGNTIYF.

The rearrangement links TRBV27 to TRBJ1-1; TRBD1 aligns across 12 bases. Trimming cost V 2 bases and J 2 bases; bases outside gene matches: 9. Germline-derived CDR1 and CDR2 are MNHEY and SMNVEV (reference sequence). The CDR3 is 18 amino acids. CDR3 coding DNA: TGTGCCAGCAGTTTAGGACGGTGGGACAGGGGGCTAAACACTGAAGCTTTCTTT. Amino acids: CASSLGRWDRGLNTEAFF.

Details on this clonotype: Given the absence of the conserved phenylalanine or tryptophan at the CDR3 end, a read error is likely. The chain combines TRBV19 with TRBJ2-7, with 8 bases aligning to TRBD2. The CDR3 loop spans 13 amino acids. The V segment lost 5 bases and the J segment 3 bases; nucleotides outside the gene matches: 3. Germline V gene data show CDR1 as LNHDA and CDR2 as SQIVND (reference sequence). As DNA, the CDR3 is TGTGCCAGTAGTCCCGGGACTAGCTACGAGCAGTACTGC. It translates to CASSPGTSYEQYC.

There are a few counts of this clonotype. The chain has TRBV6-1 and TRBJ2-7; possibly TRBD1 for D (5 bases). CDR1 is MNHNS, CDR2 SASEGT, per germline. V was cut by 7 bases and J by 3 bases, with 13 bases left in between. The CDR3 totals 13 residues. The CDR3 DNA follows: TGTGCCAGCAATTCAGGGATTTTCTACGAGCAGTACTTC. Its protein product is CASNSGIFYEQYF.

This chain links TRBV7-3 with TRBJ2-7; 11 bases line up with TRBD2. Germline V lookup: CDR1 SGHTA, CDR2 FQGTGA. V was pared by 4 bases and J by 3 bases, with 5 bases of the junction left unmatched. The CDR3 extends over 15 amino acids. Here the CDR3 DNA reads TGTGCCAGCAGCTCTTCCGGGACTAGCGGCTACGAGCAGTACTTC. This gives the protein CASSSSGTSGYEQYF.

This clonotype showed up just a few times. The rearrangement uses TRBV6-6 and TRBJ1-4; 9 bases match TRBD1. The germline V gene has CDR1 MNHNY and CDR2 SVGAGI (reference sequence). This CDR3 contains 19 residues. V gave up 5 bases and J gave up 7 bases; unmatched junction bases: 20. CDR3 DNA sequence: TGTGCCAGCAGTGGAAGGCCCCGGGACAGGGTAAACTTAAGTGAAAAACTGTTTTTT. It translates to CASSGRPRDRVNLSEKLFF.

About this clonotype itself: At one end, the junction sequence differs from germline, possibly due to a read error. The chain is built from TRBV25-1 and TRBJ2-3, with TRBD2 matching 7 bases. Per germline, CDR1 MGHDK and CDR2 SYGVNS. CDR3 length: 13 amino acids. The CDR3 spells CASGRGSADTHYF. The DNA of the CDR3 is TGTGCCAGCGGGAGGGGAAGCGCAGATACGCATTATTTT.

J is TRBJ1-1 and V is TRBV20-1, with D perhaps matching TRBD1 (5 bases). CDR1 DFQATT and CDR2 SNEGSKA come from the germline V gene (reference sequence). This CDR3 contains 15 residues. V was trimmed by 0 bases and J by 1 base, leaving 12 bases between them. Here the CDR3 DNA reads TGCAGTGCTAGAGATCCCAGGACAAAGAACACTGAAGCTTTCTTT. It yields the protein CSARDPRTKNTEAFF.

Many counts were recorded for this clonotype. V and J are TRBV7-2 and TRBJ2-1; 9 nucleotides align to TRBD2. Losses at the gene ends were 6 bases for V and 6 bases for J; bases not matched to a gene: 6. Per the germline V gene, CDR1 is SGHTA and CDR2 is FQGNSA. The CDR3 has 14 residues. CDR3 nucleotides: TGTGCCAGCAGGGTTAGCGGGGGCCTCAATGAGCAGTTCTTC. This sequence encodes CASRVSGGLNEQFF.